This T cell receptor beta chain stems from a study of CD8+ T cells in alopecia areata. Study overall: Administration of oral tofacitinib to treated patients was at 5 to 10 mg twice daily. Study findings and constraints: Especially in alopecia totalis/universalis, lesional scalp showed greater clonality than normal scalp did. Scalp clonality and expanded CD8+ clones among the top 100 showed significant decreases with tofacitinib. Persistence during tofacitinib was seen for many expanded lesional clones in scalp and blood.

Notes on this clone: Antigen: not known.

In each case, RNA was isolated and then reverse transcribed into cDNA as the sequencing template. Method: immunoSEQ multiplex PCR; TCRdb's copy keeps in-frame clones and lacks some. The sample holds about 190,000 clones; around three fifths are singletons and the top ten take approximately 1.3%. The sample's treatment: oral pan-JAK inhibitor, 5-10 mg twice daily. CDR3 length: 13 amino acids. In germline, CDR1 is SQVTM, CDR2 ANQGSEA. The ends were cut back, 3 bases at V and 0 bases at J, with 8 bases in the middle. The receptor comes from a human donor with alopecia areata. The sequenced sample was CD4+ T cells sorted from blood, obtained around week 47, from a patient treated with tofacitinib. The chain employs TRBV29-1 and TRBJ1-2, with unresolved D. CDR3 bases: TGCAGCGTTGAGCCCGGAACTAACTATGGCTACACCTTC. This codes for CSVEPGTNYGYTF.